The 15 T cell receptor beta chains reported below all come from one sample, sequenced in a study of shared clonotypes between healthy human individuals. The protocol was immunoSEQ multiplex PCR, while the TCRdb copy is restricted to in-frame clones and leaves out a portion. The top ten hold about 0.41% of the sample, which has approximately 2.3 million clones, roughly 93% seen once. The specimen sequenced was naive CD4+ T cells from PBMCs. Indicated subset: CD45RA+ positively selected. These receptor sequences come from a man in his late teens or twenties in good health. Some clones in this sample may be carry-over from other donors' samples.

Only one count was recorded for this clone. The V and J genes are TRBV2 and TRBJ2-5, with unresolved D. The length of the CDR3 is 11 residues. V dropped 8 bases and J dropped 5 bases, with 9 bases sitting between them. Germline CDR1 is SNHLY and CDR2 is FYNNEI. The CDR3 bases are TGTGCCAGCGGCCTGATGGAGACCCAGTACTTC. Its protein is CASGLMETQYF.

V is TRBV5-1 and J is TRBJ2-3; D remains unclear. Trimming shortened V by 3 bases and J by 2 bases, and 10 bases separated the two germline ends. This CDR3 region has 14 residues. Germline CDR1 and CDR2: SGHRS and YFSETQ. The CDR3 region has the DNA TGCGCCAGCAGCTCGGATGTAAACACAGATACGCAGTATTTT. This encodes CASSSDVNTDTQYF.

This rearrangement joins TRBV28 to TRBJ2-3; D might be TRBD1 (6 bases). The germline V gene encodes CDR1 MDHEN and CDR2 SYDVKM. The CDR3 length is 15 residues. Between the trimmed V and J ends, which lost 6 bases and 1 base, there was a span of 14 bases. The CDR3 loop is CASRKGVLGTDTQYF. For the CDR3, the DNA is TGTGCCAGCAGGAAGGGGGTCCTGGGCACAGATACGCAGTATTTT.

V and J are TRBV9 and TRBJ1-3; no clear D gene. Germline V gene lookup returns CDR1 SGDLS and CDR2 YYNGEE. Trimming stripped 2 bases from V and 6 bases from J, with 15 bases between. This CDR3 region has 15 residues. The DNA of the CDR3 is TGTGCCAGCAGCGTCCTGGACGTCGGGGAAAACACCATATATTTT. Translated, it gives CASSVLDVGENTIYF.

In the case of this clone: Other DNA sequences in the sample encode the same CDR3. The rearrangement joins TRBV6-1 to TRBJ2-2; TRBD1 matches 8 bases. J lost 4 bases, V lost 6 bases, and 4 bases had no gene match. This CDR3 has 14 amino acids. Germline CDR1 MNHNS, CDR2 SASEGT. This CDR3 reads CASRSTGGTGELFF. The CDR3 DNA follows: TGTGCCAGCAGGAGCACAGGGGGCACCGGGGAGCTGTTTTTT.

The chain couples TRBV7-7 to TRBJ2-1, with D perhaps TRBD1 or TRBD2 (5 bases each). Per germline, CDR1 SSHAT and CDR2 FNYEAQ (reference sequence). V dropped 1 base and J dropped 7 bases, with 11 bases sitting between them. The CDR3 contains 14 residues. This chain's CDR3 is CASSLDGASNEQFF. The CDR3 coding sequence is TGTGCCAGCAGCTTAGACGGGGCGTCAAATGAGCAGTTCTTC.

The chain combines TRBV7-7 with TRBJ2-5, with a possible D match to TRBD2 (5 bases). The CDR3 covers 13 residues. V shed 3 bases and J shed 2 bases, with 7 bases lying between them. Germline V gene data show CDR1 as SSHAT and CDR2 as FNYEAQ (reference sequence). CDR3 sequence: CASSFGLQETQYF. The DNA of the CDR3 is TGTGCCAGCAGCTTCGGACTGCAAGAGACCCAGTACTTC.

This clone was observed once. The genes are TRBV19 and TRBJ2-7; 10 bases fit TRBD2. This CDR3 contains 16 residues. V lost 6 bases and J lost 5; bases outside the gene matches: 13. Per germline, CDR1 LNHDA and CDR2 SQIVND (reference sequence). CDR3 sequence reads: CASSEAASGSIHEQYF. The CDR3 nucleotides read TGTGCCAGTAGCGAGGCGGCTAGCGGGAGTATCCACGAGCAGTACTTC.

This clone was detected once. This rearrangement joins TRBV11-1 to TRBJ2-7; TRBD1 or TRBD2 may be the D gene (6 bases each). V lost 8 bases and J lost 2, with 16 bases in between. This CDR3 has 14 amino acids. Germline V gene data show CDR1 as SGHAT and CDR2 as FQDESV (reference sequence). This chain's CDR3 is CASGGGSHPYEQYF. The CDR3 nucleotides are TGTGCCAGCGGAGGGGGTAGCCACCCCTACGAGCAGTACTTC.

The J gene is TRBJ1-5, the V gene TRBV7-9; TRBD1 matches at 12 bases. J was trimmed by 9 bases and V by 0 bases; bases with no gene match: 12. The germline gives CDR1 SEHNR, CDR2 FQNEAQ (reference sequence). The CDR3 is 18 residues long. CDR3 in amino acids: CASSLAAGGTGGVTPQHF. As DNA, the CDR3 is TGTGCCAGCAGCTTAGCGGCCGGTGGGACAGGGGGCGTTACGCCCCAGCATTTT.

To note about this clone: The same CDR3 also results from other DNA sequences found in this sample. J is TRBJ2-2 and V is TRBV11-3; D gene ambiguous. The CDR3 has 13 residues. Trimming left V 3 bases short and J 4 bases short, with 6 bases between. In germline, CDR1 is SGHNT, CDR2 YENEEA. CDR3 in amino acids: CASSFTATGELFF. CDR3 in DNA: TGTGCCAGCAGCTTCACAGCCACCGGGGAGCTGTTTTTT. The full variable domain, completed using reference TRBV11-3 and TRBJ2-2, is EAGVVQSPRYKIIEKKQPVAFWCNPISGHNTLYWYLQNLGQGPELLIRYENEEAVDDSQLPKDRFSAERLKGVDSTLKIQPAELGDSAVYLCASSFTATGELFFGEGSRLTVL.

The chain carries TRBV5-5 and TRBJ1-2; D remains unclear. CDR1 is SGHKS, CDR2 YYEKEE, per germline (reference sequence). V was shortened by 3 bases and J by 5 bases, with 17 bases between the two germline ends. This CDR3 spans 15 amino acids. CDR3 coding DNA: TGTGCCAGCAGCTCGACGGACGCAGGACTATATGGCTACACCTTC. Protein: CASSSTDAGLYGYTF.

This chain connects TRBV9 to TRBJ1-1; 9 bases match TRBD1. Unmatched junction bases numbered 5, after V lost 4 bases and J lost 4 bases. CDR1 SGDLS and CDR2 YYNGEE come from the germline V gene. This CDR3 spans 14 amino acids. Here the CDR3 reads CASSFRQGGTEAFF. DNA for the CDR3: TGTGCCAGCAGCTTTCGACAGGGGGGCACTGAAGCTTTCTTT.

V and J are TRBV4-3 and TRBJ2-1, with D unclear. CDR3 length: 16 residues. CDR1 is LGHNA and CDR2 is YSLEER in the germline V gene. V was pared by 4 bases and J by 4 bases, with 17 bases between. CDR3 region: CASSRIGVALYNEQFF. The CDR3 DNA follows: TGCGCCAGCAGCCGCATTGGGGTAGCATTATACAATGAGCAGTTCTTC.

The table lists this clone with a few counts. This sample also contains other DNA sequences that code for the same CDR3. The chain has TRBV5-1 and TRBJ2-5, with 9 bases lining up with TRBD2. The V segment lost 0 bases and the J segment 3 bases; nucleotides outside the gene matches: 0. This CDR3 is built from 14 residues. Germline CDR1 SGHRS, CDR2 YFSETQ. The CDR3 reads CASSLVAGEETQYF. The CDR3 nucleotides read TGCGCCAGCAGCTTGGTAGCGGGGGAAGAGACCCAGTACTTC.